The 23 T cell receptor beta chains presented below share a single source sample, sequenced in a study of shared clonotypes between healthy human individuals. Sequencing was performed with immunoSEQ multiplex PCR; in TCRdb, only in-frame clones are kept and a portion is missing. The sample lists approximately 640,000 clones; about 78% were seen once. The sequenced sample was memory CD4+ T cells sorted from blood. Subset reported: CD45RA-negative fraction. These receptors were taken from a woman in her twenties or thirties in good health.

The chain joins TRBV28 to TRBJ1-5; TRBD1 is a possible D gene (6 bases). V was shortened by 7 bases and J by 3 bases, with 13 bases between the two germline ends. The CDR3 loop spans 14 amino acids. The germline V gene has CDR1 MDHEN and CDR2 SYDVKM. CDR3 loop: CASTTGTYNQPQHF. The DNA of the CDR3 is TGTGCCAGCACCACCGGGACATACAATCAGCCCCAGCATTTT.

V is TRBV6-1 and J is TRBJ1-5; TRBD1 matches at 7 bases. CDR1 MNHNS and CDR2 SASEGT come from the germline V gene. This CDR3 spans 15 amino acids. Trimming cost V 4 bases and J 3 bases; bases outside gene matches: 6. The CDR3 spells CASSAQGTVNQPQHF. The CDR3 bases are TGTGCCAGCAGTGCCCAAGGGACAGTCAATCAGCCCCAGCATTTT.

The sample holds a few counts of this clone. The rearrangement joins TRBV23-1 to TRBJ1-3, with TRBD1 as a possible D gene (5 bases). TRBV23-1 is flagged as an ORF with uncertain function. Deletions cut 9 bases from V and 4 bases from J, with 10 bases between. The CDR3 is 12 amino acids. The CDR3 sequence is CARDNRGNTIYF. CDR3 bases: TGCGCCAGGGACAACAGGGGAAACACCATATATTTT.

The gene calls are TRBV15 and TRBJ2-4; D ambiguous. The CDR3 length is 14 residues. The germline V gene encodes CDR1 LNHNV and CDR2 YYDKDF (reference sequence). Trimming stripped 6 bases from V and 1 base from J, with 10 bases between. CDR3 DNA sequence: TGTGCCACCAGGCAAGAAGGGGCCAAAAACATTCAGTACTTC. Amino acids: CATRQEGAKNIQYF.

The rearrangement links TRBV27 to TRBJ2-3; weak D call: TRBD2 (5 bases). Germline lookup yields CDR1 MNHEY and CDR2 SMNVEV (reference sequence). The CDR3 runs to 17 residues. Between the trimmed V and J ends, which lost 2 bases and 4 bases, there was a span of 19 bases. The DNA for the CDR3 is TGTGCCAGCAGTTTACTCCCGTCGGGGAGTGGTGCAGATACGCAGTATTTT. The encoded protein is CASSLLPSGSGADTQYF.

The V gene is TRBV27, the J gene TRBJ2-7, with 8 bases identical to TRBD2. Trimming cost V 5 bases and J 4 bases; bases outside gene matches: 7. This CDR3 has 14 residues. Germline V lookup: CDR1 MNHEY, CDR2 SMNVEV (reference sequence). CDR3 nucleotides: TGTGCCAGCAGTAGGTTAGCGGGACCTTACGAGCAGTACTTC. Amino acid sequence: CASSRLAGPYEQYF.

This chain links TRBV6-5 with TRBJ2-7; D gene uncertain. V lost 6 bases to trimming and J lost 2 bases, with 11 bases between them. Germline V lookup: CDR1 MNHEY, CDR2 SVGAGI. The CDR3 contains 13 residues. The CDR3 DNA is TGTGCCAGCAGGCCCCCCGACACCTACGAGCAGTACTTC. Residues: CASRPPDTYEQYF.

Notes on this clone: Other DNA sequences from this sample encode an identical CDR3 as well. The genes are TRBV28 and TRBJ1-5; no reliable D call. V was cut by 3 bases and J by 3 bases, with 6 bases left in between. The CDR3 sequence is 13 residues long. Germline values: CDR1 MDHEN, CDR2 SYDVKM. CDR3 DNA: TGTGCCAGCAGTTTTTACCCCAATCAGCCCCAGCATTTT. It specifies CASSFYPNQPQHF.

The chain employs TRBV5-1 and TRBJ2-2, with D perhaps TRBD1 (6 bases). Germline V gives CDR1 SGHRS, CDR2 YFSETQ. V was clipped by 1 base and J by 0 bases, with 7 bases between them. This CDR3 has 15 residues. For the CDR3, the DNA is TGCGCCAGCAGCTTGTGGACAGCGAACACCGGGGAGCTGTTTTTT. Translated, it gives CASSLWTANTGELFF.

The gene calls are TRBV5-1 and TRBJ2-2, with TRBD1 matching over 8 bases. V lost 6 bases to trimming and J lost 0 bases; unmatched junction nucleotides: 7. Germline values: CDR1 SGHRS, CDR2 YFSETQ. CDR3 length: 16 residues. The CDR3 DNA reads as TGCGCCAGCAACACAGGGGGGATGACGAACACCGGGGAGCTGTTTTTT. Residues: CASNTGGMTNTGELFF.

This chain links TRBV30 with TRBJ2-4; 9 nucleotides match TRBD2. Germline CDR1 is GTSNPN and CDR2 is SVGIG (reference sequence). The trim removed 4 bases at V and 5 bases at J, leaving 6 bases unmatched. This CDR3 has 14 amino acids. DNA of the CDR3: TGTGCCTGGACGGCGGGAGGGCCCCAAAACATTCAGTACTTC. This encodes CAWTAGGPQNIQYF.

J is TRBJ1-2 and V is TRBV28; possibly TRBD1 for D (6 bases). V gave up 2 bases and J gave up 6 bases, with 16 bases separating them. The CDR3 contains 15 residues. Germline V CDR1 and CDR2: MDHEN, SYDVKM. The CDR3 protein is CASSLGSGARDGYTF. The DNA for the CDR3 is TGTGCCAGCAGTTTAGGGTCGGGGGCGCGGGATGGCTACACCTTC.

The CDR3 protein is CASSETGVQETQYF. The DNA for the CDR3 is TGTGCCAGCAGTGAAACGGGGGTCCAAGAGACCCAGTACTTC. The chain employs TRBV6-1 and TRBJ2-5, with TRBD2 as a possible D gene (6 bases). V lost 2 bases and J 1 base, leaving 8 bases between the germline ends. CDR3 length: 14 residues. Germline assignment: CDR1 MNHNS and CDR2 SASEGT.

This clone was detected many times. The gene calls are TRBV11-2 and TRBJ1-4; 8 bases are shared with TRBD1. The V and J ends lost 1 base and 7 bases, in that order; junction bases with no gene match: 8. The length of the CDR3 is 16 residues. CDR1 and CDR2 from the germline V gene are SGHAT and FQNNGV. The DNA of the CDR3 is TGTGCCAGCAGCTTAGGCTCGACAGGGGTGGGTGAAAAACTGTTTTTT. This translates into CASSLGSTGVGEKLFF.

This chain links TRBV28 with TRBJ2-1; 10 bases are a match to TRBD2. Germline values: CDR1 MDHEN, CDR2 SYDVKM. V lost 4 bases, J lost 7 bases, and 7 bases stayed unmatched. The CDR3 totals 15 residues. CDR3 DNA sequence: TGTGCCAGCAGTTCCGGACTAGCGGTTAGGAATGAGCAGTTCTTC. Translating it yields CASSSGLAVRNEQFF.

This clone was counted between two and nine times. This chain connects TRBV11-2 to TRBJ1-2, with 7 bases identical to TRBD1. In germline, CDR1 is SGHAT, CDR2 FQNNGV. The CDR3 is 13 residues long. Trimming cost V 5 bases and J 7 bases; bases outside gene matches: 7. The CDR3 nucleotides are TGTGCCAGCAGCACACCAGGGGGTTTTGGCTACACCTTC. This sequence encodes CASSTPGGFGYTF.

The chain recombines TRBV5-5 with TRBJ2-7; D may be TRBD1 (6 bases). The germline gives CDR1 SGHKS, CDR2 YYEKEE (reference sequence). The CDR3 consists of 16 residues. Trimming took 1 base from V and 7 from J, leaving 21 bases between them. The CDR3 nucleotides read TGTGCCAGCAGCTTGTTCGGCCGGGACACCCCACGAGAGCAGTACTTC. It encodes CASSLFGRDTPREQYF.

The sample holds a few counts of this clone. This rearrangement joins TRBV5-1 to TRBJ1-1, with a possible D match to TRBD1 (6 bases). Germline-derived CDR1 and CDR2 are SGHRS and YFSETQ. V dropped 4 bases and J dropped 1 base, with 11 bases sitting between them. The CDR3 is 14 amino acids. Written as DNA, the CDR3 is TGCGCCAGCAGCCAGGGGCCGACGAACACTGAAGCTTTCTTT. Encoded protein: CASSQGPTNTEAFF.

Only a few counts were recorded for this clone. The V call is TRBV5-1, the J call TRBJ1-3; the match to TRBD1 covers 7 bases. Germline V gene data show CDR1 as SGHRS and CDR2 as YFSETQ. Unmatched junction bases numbered 7, after V lost 3 bases and J lost 4 bases. This CDR3 contains 15 residues. The CDR3 DNA follows: TGCGCCAGCAGCTCAGACAGGGAGCCCGGAAACACCATATATTTT. It encodes CASSSDREPGNTIYF.

The rearrangement joins TRBV5-1 to TRBJ2-4, with 11 bases identical to TRBD1. Germline-derived CDR1 and CDR2 are SGHRS and YFSETQ. After removal of 1 base from V and 2 bases from J, the junction contained 14 bases not matched to a gene. This CDR3 contains 20 residues. CDR3 loop: CASSLSGQGASFSSKNIQYF. The CDR3 nucleotides are TGCGCCAGCAGCTTGAGCGGACAGGGGGCTAGTTTCTCGTCCAAAAACATTCAGTACTTC.

This chain connects TRBV18 to TRBJ2-3; D may correspond to TRBD1 or TRBD2 (6 bases each). The CDR3 consists of 15 residues. With 3 bases removed from V and 5 bases from J, the gap between germline ends came to 15 bases. Germline V gives CDR1 KGHSH, CDR2 LQKENI. The chain's CDR3 is CASSPITRGGDTQYF. As DNA, the CDR3 is TGTGCCAGCTCACCGATTACCAGGGGAGGAGATACGCAGTATTTT. Full variable domain (outside the CDR3, taken from reference TRBV18 and TRBJ2-3): NAGVMQNPRHLVRRRGQEARLRCSPMKGHSHVYWYRQLPEEGLKFMVYLQKENIIDESGMPKERFSAEFPKEGPSILRIQQVVRGDSAAYFCASSPITRGGDTQYFGPGTRLTVL.

The CDR3 reads CASSSGTAGYEQYF. The CDR3 DNA reads as TGTGCCAGCAGCTCCGGGACCGCCGGCTACGAGCAGTACTTC. This chain joins TRBV11-2 and TRBJ2-7, with D perhaps matching TRBD1 or TRBD2 (5 bases each). Trimming stripped 4 bases from V and 3 bases from J, with 13 bases between. This CDR3 has 14 residues. Germline V gives CDR1 SGHAT, CDR2 FQNNGV.

This clone was counted a single time. V gene TRBV5-1 combines with J gene TRBJ2-3; D not resolved. Trimming cost V 0 bases and J 3 bases, with 8 bases left between them. Germline V gene data show CDR1 as SGHRS and CDR2 as YFSETQ. The CDR3 contains 14 residues. CDR3 in DNA: TGCGCCAGCAGCTTGGAGTTGGTGACAGATACGCAGTATTTT. This encodes CASSLELVTDTQYF.